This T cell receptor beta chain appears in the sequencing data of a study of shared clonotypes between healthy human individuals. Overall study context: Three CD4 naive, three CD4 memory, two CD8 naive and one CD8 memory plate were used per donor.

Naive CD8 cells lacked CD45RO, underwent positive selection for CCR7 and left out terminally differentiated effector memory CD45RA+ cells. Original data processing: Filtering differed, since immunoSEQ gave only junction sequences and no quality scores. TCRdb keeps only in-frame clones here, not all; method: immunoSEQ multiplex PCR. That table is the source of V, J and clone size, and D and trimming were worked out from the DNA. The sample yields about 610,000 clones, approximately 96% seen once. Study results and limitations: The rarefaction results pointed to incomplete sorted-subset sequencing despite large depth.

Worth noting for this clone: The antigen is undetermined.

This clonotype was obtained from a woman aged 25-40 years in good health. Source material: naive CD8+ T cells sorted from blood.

The CDR3 sequence is CAGPGGRYGYTF. DNA of the CDR3: TGTGCCGGGCCGGGGGGGCGCTATGGCTACACCTTC. The chain couples TRBV6-4 to TRBJ1-2; D possibly corresponds to TRBD1 (6 bases). This CDR3 comprises 12 residues. V lost 11 bases and J lost 4, with 14 bases in between. Germline CDR1 MRHNA, CDR2 SNTAGT.